One and the same sample provided the 30 T cell receptor beta chains below, sequenced in a study of blood T cells in healthy people across ages. Next came a second PCR, run for roughly 6 to 11 cycles, which used a sample-barcoded 5' primer along with a J-beta primer mix. TCRdb itself ran the 5' RACE reads through MiXCR, one entry per CDR3 protein. Here the sample spans about 1,400,000 distinct CDR3 sequences, roughly 60% being singletons. Sample: blood. The receptors were gathered from a man younger than 30 in good health.

This rearrangement joins TRBV9 to TRBJ2-1; D not certain. The CDR3 runs to 12 residues. Trimming took 4 bases from V and 7 from J, leaving 9 bases between them. Germline V gene data show CDR1 as SGDLS and CDR2 as YYNGEE. CDR3 sequence: CASSIYSNEQFF. DNA of the CDR3: TGTGCCAGCAGCATATATAGTAATGAGCAGTTCTTC. The whole variable domain, remainder taken from reference TRBV9 and TRBJ2-1, is DSGVTQTPKHLITATGQRVTLRCSPRSGDLSVYWYQQSLDQGLQFLIQYYNGEERAKGNILERFSAQQFPDLHSELNLSSLELGDSALYFCASSIYSNEQFFGPGTRLTVL.

The V and J genes are TRBV11-3 and TRBJ2-3; TRBD1 or TRBD2 may be the D gene (5 bases each). CDR3 size: 15 residues. Germline V CDR1 and CDR2: SGHNT, YENEEA. Trimming shortened V by 8 bases and J by 0 bases, and 15 bases separated the two germline ends. CDR3 DNA: TGTGCCAGCCCGAGGGACCAAGCTAGCACAGATACGCAGTATTTT. Protein sequence: CASPRDQASTDTQYF.

A few counts support this clonotype. The rearrangement links TRBV4-3 to TRBJ2-3; tentatively, D is TRBD2 (7 bases). V lost 3 bases to trimming and J lost 5 bases, with 15 bases between them. Germline V gene sequence: CDR1 LGHNA, CDR2 YSLEER. The CDR3 contains 15 residues. The CDR3 is CASSQSGGGGDTQYF. CDR3 sequence (DNA): TGCGCCAGCAGCCAGTCGGGGGGCGGGGGAGATACGCAGTATTTT.

This clonotype showed up just a few times. This chain uses TRBV20-1 with TRBJ2-5; 10 nucleotides line up with TRBD2. The CDR3 covers 15 residues. Trimming took 6 bases from V and 2 from J; bases not matched to a gene: 9. CDR1 is DFQATT and CDR2 is SNEGSKA in the germline V gene (reference sequence). The CDR3 is CSASLLAGLQETQYF. CDR3 nucleotides: TGCAGTGCCTCACTACTAGCGGGGTTACAAGAGACCCAGTACTTC.

The rearrangement links TRBV29-1 to TRBJ2-7; D uncertain. The CDR3 loop spans 11 amino acids. Trimming took off 3 bases at V and 6 bases at J, with 9 bases between the two ends. Germline V CDR1 and CDR2: SQVTM, ANQGSEA. CDR3 DNA: TGCAGCGTTGATTCCCAAGGCGAGCAGTACTTC. The encoded protein is CSVDSQGEQYF.

The chain couples TRBV24-1 to TRBJ2-5, with D maybe TRBD1 (5 bases). Between the trimmed V and J ends, which lost 4 bases and 2 bases, there was a span of 10 bases. CDR3 length: 14 residues. From germline, CDR1 is KGHDR and CDR2 SFDVKD. In DNA, the CDR3 is TGTGCCACCAGTGACGACAGTTTACAAGAGACCCAGTACTTC. Translating it yields CATSDDSLQETQYF.

The chain has TRBV2 and TRBJ1-1, with TRBD1 identical over 8 bases. The CDR3 runs 16 residues. V dropped 3 bases and J dropped 0; count of bases not matched to a gene: 6. Germline CDR1 reads SNHLY; CDR2 reads FYNNEI. CDR3 in amino acids: CASSDSARGLNTEAFF. The CDR3 coding sequence is TGTGCCAGCAGTGACTCGGCCAGGGGGCTGAACACTGAAGCTTTCTTT.

The V and J genes are TRBV29-1 and TRBJ2-1, with 7 positions matching TRBD2. Germline CDR1 and CDR2: SQVTM and ANQGSEA. CDR3 length: 13 amino acids. The V gene end was trimmed by 3 bases and the J gene end by 13 bases; junction bases not matched to a gene: 12. Here the CDR3 reads CSVDLLASETQFF. The CDR3 region has the DNA TGCAGCGTTGATTTACTAGCGAGTGAGACCCAGTTCTTC.

This clonotype is a singleton in its sample. V usage is TRBV25-1 and J usage is TRBJ1-1; 8 nucleotides line up with TRBD1. Germline V gene data show CDR1 as MGHDK and CDR2 as SYGVNS. This CDR3 has 15 amino acids. V lost 5 bases to trimming and J lost 6 bases; unmatched junction nucleotides: 11. Written as DNA, the CDR3 is TGTGCCAGCAGTCGGGAGGACAGGGAACTCGCTGAAGCTTTCTTT. It is translated as CASSREDRELAEAFF. The full variable domain, in which reference TRBV25-1 and TRBJ1-1 provide the parts outside the CDR3, is EADIYQTPRYLVIGTGKKITLECSQTMGHDKMYWYQQDPGMELHLIHYSYGVNSTEKGDLSSESTVSRIRTEHFPLTLESARPSHTSQYLCASSREDRELAEAFFGQGTRLTVV.

The chain uses TRBV12-3 or TRBV12-4 and TRBJ2-1; D ambiguous. The closer fit of TRBJ2-7 to the DNA end suggests the J call may be wrong. The CDR3 is 13 amino acids. The CDR3 nucleotides read TGTGCCAGCACCCTAACGGGCCAGTACGAGCAGTACTTC. Translation: CASTLTGQYEQYF.

The chain employs TRBV12-3 or TRBV12-4 and TRBJ2-1, with 9 nucleotides matching TRBD2. This CDR3 comprises 17 residues. V shed 5 bases and J 2 bases; nucleotides not matched to a gene: 10. CDR3 sequence: CASSNRGGGYPYNEQFF. In DNA, the CDR3 is TGTGCCAGCAGTAACCGCGGGGGGGGTTATCCCTACAATGAGCAGTTCTTC.

J is TRBJ2-1 and V is TRBV29-1; tentative D call: TRBD1 (6 bases). Germline CDR1 SQVTM, CDR2 ANQGSEA. V was shortened by 4 bases and J by 5 bases, with 9 bases between the two germline ends. There are 12 residues in the CDR3. CDR3 nucleotide sequence: TGCAGCGTTGGTGACAGGCACAATGAGCAGTTCTTC. Protein: CSVGDRHNEQFF.

The rearrangement links TRBV4-1 to TRBJ1-4; 10 bases are shared with TRBD1. Germline V CDR1 and CDR2: MGHRA, YSYEKL. The trim removed 2 bases at V and 8 bases at J, leaving 5 bases unmatched. This CDR3 is 15 amino acids long. The CDR3 is CASSQLPGQGEKLFF. Here the CDR3 DNA reads TGCGCCAGCAGCCAACTCCCGGGACAGGGGGAAAAACTGTTTTTT.

The gene calls are TRBV6-1 and TRBJ2-3; tentative D call: TRBD1 (5 bases). The CDR3 length is 14 residues. V lost 3 bases and J lost 2, with 9 bases in between. CDR1 and CDR2 (germline): MNHNS, SASEGT. The CDR3 loop reads CASSETVVTDTQYF. The CDR3 nucleotides read TGTGCCAGCAGTGAGACAGTAGTCACAGATACGCAGTATTTT.

In this sample, this clonotype turned up a few times. The chain joins TRBV12-3 or TRBV12-4 to TRBJ1-2; D gene unclear. The CDR3 spans 14 residues. Trimming left V 5 bases short and J 8 bases short, with 18 bases between. The CDR3 loop reads CASSPSDTVGGYTF. CDR3 in DNA: TGTGCCAGCAGTCCCTCCGATACGGTTGGGGGCTACACCTTC.

In this sample, this clonotype turned up a few times. The chain has TRBV4-3 and TRBJ2-1; TRBD2 matches 7 bases. The CDR3 totals 18 residues. Per the germline V gene, CDR1 is LGHNA and CDR2 is YSLEER. Trimming removed 0 bases from V and 4 bases from J; junction bases left unmatched: 12. CDR3 residues: CASSQDGAGRVLYNEQFF. The CDR3 DNA reads as TGCGCCAGCAGCCAAGATGGGGCGGGGAGGGTTTTATACAATGAGCAGTTCTTC.

This clonotype came up a few times. This chain links TRBV27 with TRBJ2-3, with no clear D. Per germline, CDR1 MNHEY and CDR2 SMNVEV (reference sequence). This CDR3 region has 14 residues. V gave up 6 bases and J gave up 5 bases, with 15 bases separating them. The CDR3 is CASRIPGKLDTQYF. The CDR3 nucleotides are TGTGCCAGCAGAATACCAGGAAAACTAGATACGCAGTATTTT.

The chain uses TRBV6-5 and TRBJ2-4; 7 nucleotides match TRBD1. The end of the DNA fits TRBJ2-7 better, so the J call may be wrong. The CDR3 spans 16 residues. Germline values: CDR1 MNHEY, CDR2 SVGAGI. CDR3 sequence reads: CASSSSPSGTVYEQYF. The CDR3 DNA reads TGTGCCAGCAGTTCCTCCCCTTCCGGGACAGTTTACGAGCAGTACTTC.

In its sample, this clonotype was seen a few times. The rearrangement joins TRBV20-1 to TRBJ2-7; possibly TRBD1 for D (5 bases). Looked up from germline, CDR1 is DFQATT and CDR2 is SNEGSKA (reference sequence). V shed 5 bases and J shed 6 bases, with 17 bases lying between them. This CDR3 has 13 residues. The DNA of the CDR3 is TGCAGTGCTCCGCTCCTAGACAGTGCCGAGCAGTACTTC. Its translation: CSAPLLDSAEQYF.

The chain recombines TRBV10-3 with TRBJ1-2, with D possibly being TRBD1 (5 bases). The germline gives CDR1 ENHRY, CDR2 SYGVKD. The germline V and J ends were trimmed by 6 bases and 2 bases, with 16 bases remaining between them. The CDR3 loop spans 15 amino acids. In DNA form, the CDR3 reads TGTGCCATCAGCTTCACCCTGACAGACAACTATGGCTACACCTTC. Residues: CAISFTLTDNYGYTF.

This clonotype was observed a handful of times. This chain uses TRBV20-1 with TRBJ2-1, with TRBD1 matching over 8 bases. The CDR3 has 15 residues. V gave up 1 base and J gave up 6 bases; unmatched junction bases: 8. Germline lookup yields CDR1 DFQATT and CDR2 SNEGSKA (reference sequence). CDR3 sequence (DNA): TGCAGTGCTAGAGGAGGACAGGGCCGCGCCAATGAGCAGTTCTTC. Encoded protein: CSARGGQGRANEQFF.

This clonotype showed up many times. The gene calls are TRBV9 and TRBJ2-7; TRBD2 matches 13 bases. V trimming: 5 bases; J trimming: 2 bases; junction bases outside the gene matches: 4. This CDR3 region has 15 residues. Germline CDR1 and CDR2: SGDLS and YYNGEE. The CDR3 sequence: CASSLGTSGAYEQYF. CDR3 in DNA: TGTGCCAGCAGTCTCGGGACTAGCGGGGCCTACGAGCAGTACTTC.

The chain employs TRBV6-1 and TRBJ2-3; 14 bases match TRBD2. This CDR3 is 18 amino acids long. The V and J ends lost 5 bases and 3 bases, in that order; junction bases with no gene match: 10. Germline CDR1 is MNHNS and CDR2 is SASEGT. The CDR3 here is CASSRGLAGGSGTDTQYF. Written as DNA, the CDR3 is TGTGCCAGCAGTCGCGGACTAGCGGGGGGTTCAGGGACAGATACGCAGTATTTT.

To note about this clonotype: A much larger clone sits a single nucleotide away, making a read error possible. The chain joins TRBV6-5 to TRBJ2-1; D perhaps matches TRBD2 (5 bases). This CDR3 contains 12 residues. Per germline, CDR1 MNHEY and CDR2 SVGAGI. V was shortened by 6 bases and J by 5 bases, with 8 bases between the two germline ends. For the CDR3, the DNA is TGTGCCAGCAGGTACGGGAACAATGAGCAGTTCTTC. It yields the protein CASRYGNNEQFF.

This chain joins TRBV6-2 or TRBV6-3 and TRBJ2-3; no reliable D call. The CDR3 has 15 residues. Germline V gene data show CDR1 as MNHEY and CDR2 as SVGEGT. Deletions cut 8 bases from V and 6 bases from J, with 21 bases between. The CDR3 protein is CASLTLVDAVDTQYF. For the CDR3, the DNA is TGTGCCAGCTTGACGTTGGTAGACGCAGTCGATACGCAGTATTTT.

This clonotype was observed a single time. This chain connects TRBV2 to TRBJ2-5; 11 bases line up with TRBD2. This CDR3 has 19 amino acids. The germline V gene encodes CDR1 SNHLY and CDR2 FYNNEI. The J segment lost 0 bases and the V segment lost 2 bases, leaving 11 bases of the junction unmatched. The CDR3 is CASSEMGATSGTYQETQYF. CDR3 sequence (DNA): TGTGCCAGCAGTGAAATGGGGGCGACTAGCGGGACATACCAAGAGACCCAGTACTTC.

This clonotype was detected only once. The gene calls are TRBV20-1 and TRBJ1-4; possibly TRBD1 for D (5 bases). CDR3 length equals 17 residues. Germline CDR1 reads DFQATT; CDR2 reads SNEGSKA (reference sequence). The germline V and J ends were trimmed by 5 bases and 5 bases, with 24 bases remaining between them. Written as DNA, the CDR3 is TGCAGTGCTTACGACCGTGGCAGGGCGGGAGAAAATGAAAAACTGTTTTTT. It encodes CSAYDRGRAGENEKLFF.

This sequence joins TRBV2 and TRBJ2-1; D may be TRBD2 (5 bases). Germline CDR1 reads SNHLY; CDR2 reads FYNNEI. V was cut by 7 bases and J by 9 bases, with 13 bases left in between. The CDR3 totals 12 residues. The CDR3 protein is CASTRESGEQFF. CDR3 coding DNA: TGTGCCAGCACCCGGGAATCGGGTGAGCAGTTCTTC. The full variable domain, in which reference TRBV2 and TRBJ2-1 provide the parts outside the CDR3, is EPEVTQTPSHQVTQMGQEVILRCVPISNHLYFYWYRQILGQKVEFLVSFYNNEISEKSEIFDDQFSVERPDGSNFTLKIRSTKLEDSAMYFCASTRESGEQFFGPGTRLTVL.

This clonotype was seen a few times. The chain joins TRBV12-3 or TRBV12-4 to TRBJ2-3; a possible D gene is TRBD2 (5 bases). The CDR3 covers 13 residues. V gave up 6 bases and J gave up 2 bases, with 9 bases separating them. The CDR3 DNA reads TGTGCCAGCAGGACGGGGATCACAGATACGCAGTATTTT. Translation gives CASRTGITDTQYF.

This clonotype showed up just a few times. This chain uses TRBV28 with TRBJ2-7; D is unresolved. Trimming stripped 10 bases from V and 6 bases from J, with 10 bases between. CDR1 is MDHEN and CDR2 is SYDVKM in the germline V gene. The CDR3 spans 10 residues. In nucleotides, the CDR3 is TGTGCCACCTACTTGGGCGAGCAGTACTTC. This translates into CATYLGEQYF.